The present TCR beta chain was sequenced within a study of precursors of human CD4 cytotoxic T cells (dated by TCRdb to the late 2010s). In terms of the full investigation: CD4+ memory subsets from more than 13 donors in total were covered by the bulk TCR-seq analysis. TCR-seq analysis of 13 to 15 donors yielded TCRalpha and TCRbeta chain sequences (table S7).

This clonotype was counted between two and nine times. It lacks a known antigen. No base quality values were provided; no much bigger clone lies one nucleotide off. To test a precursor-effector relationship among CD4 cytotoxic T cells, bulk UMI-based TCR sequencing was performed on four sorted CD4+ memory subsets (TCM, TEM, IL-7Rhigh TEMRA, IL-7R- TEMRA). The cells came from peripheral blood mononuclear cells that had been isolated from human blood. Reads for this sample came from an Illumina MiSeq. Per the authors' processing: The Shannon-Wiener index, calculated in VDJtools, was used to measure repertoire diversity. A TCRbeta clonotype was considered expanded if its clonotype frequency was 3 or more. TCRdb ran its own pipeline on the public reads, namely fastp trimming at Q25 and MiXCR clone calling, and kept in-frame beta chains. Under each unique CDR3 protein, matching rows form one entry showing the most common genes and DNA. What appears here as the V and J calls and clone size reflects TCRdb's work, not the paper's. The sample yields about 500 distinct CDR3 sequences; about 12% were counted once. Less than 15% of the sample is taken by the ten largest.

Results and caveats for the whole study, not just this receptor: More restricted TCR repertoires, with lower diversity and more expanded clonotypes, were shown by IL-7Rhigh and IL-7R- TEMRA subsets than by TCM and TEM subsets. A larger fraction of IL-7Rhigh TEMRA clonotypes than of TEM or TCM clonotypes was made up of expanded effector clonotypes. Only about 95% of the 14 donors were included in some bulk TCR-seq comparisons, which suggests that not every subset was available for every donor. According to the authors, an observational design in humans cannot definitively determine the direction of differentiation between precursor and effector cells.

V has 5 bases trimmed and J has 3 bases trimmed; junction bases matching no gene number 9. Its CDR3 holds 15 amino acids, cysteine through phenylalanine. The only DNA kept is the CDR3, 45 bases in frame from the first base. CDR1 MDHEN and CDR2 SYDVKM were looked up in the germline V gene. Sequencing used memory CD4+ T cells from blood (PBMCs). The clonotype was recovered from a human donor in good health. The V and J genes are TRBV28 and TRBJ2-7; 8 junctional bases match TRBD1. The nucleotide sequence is TGTGCCAGCAGTGGGAGTCCGGACAGGGTCTACGAGCAGTACTTC. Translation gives CASSGSPDRVYEQYF.